The 30 T cell receptor beta chains below come from one sample, sequenced in a study of identical twins. Via MiXCR, TCRdb re-called the 5' RACE reads, giving one row per CDR3 protein. The profile shows hundreds of thousands of distinct CDR3 sequences, under 9% of them singletons. These same data were also listed under a study on yellow fever vaccine responses in identical twins.

Sequences were obtained from memory (CD45RO+) T cells sorted from blood. The source is a woman aged 18 to 35 in good health.

In this sample, this clonotype turned up a few times. The chain recombines TRBV24-1 with TRBJ2-1; 11 bases are shared with TRBD1. Trimming took 4 bases from V and 8 from J; bases not matched to a gene: 12. The CDR3 covers 17 residues. The germline gives CDR1 KGHDR, CDR2 SFDVKD. CDR3 in DNA: TGTGCCACCAGTGAACCCGGACAGGGGGCGCCTAGGGATGAGCAGTTCTTC. Translation gives CATSEPGQGAPRDEQFF.

There are many counts of this clonotype. The gene calls are TRBV5-1 and TRBJ1-1, with D possibly being TRBD1 (6 bases). This CDR3 contains 14 residues. The ends were cut back, 5 bases at V and 1 base at J, with 12 bases in the middle. Germline V gene sequence: CDR1 SGHRS, CDR2 YFSETQ. The CDR3 loop is CASSTGLGNTEAFF. The CDR3 DNA reads as TGCGCCAGCAGTACAGGGCTCGGGAACACTGAAGCTTTCTTT.

The CDR3 loop reads CASSTSGRASSYEQYF. The CDR3 nucleotides are TGTGCCAGCAGCACTAGCGGGAGAGCGAGCTCCTACGAGCAGTACTTC. The chain has TRBV28 and TRBJ2-7; 11 positions match TRBD2. Losses at the gene ends were 6 bases for V and 0 bases for J; bases not matched to a gene: 7. Germline V gives CDR1 MDHEN, CDR2 SYDVKM. The CDR3 spans 16 residues.

The chain has TRBV11-1 and TRBJ2-3; 10 bases fit TRBD1. Looked up from germline, CDR1 is SGHAT and CDR2 is FQDESV (reference sequence). CDR3 size: 18 residues. V shed 5 bases and J 3 bases; nucleotides not matched to a gene: 14. CDR3 bases: TGTGCCAGCAGCCTAAAACCACCCGGGACAGGGGTTACAGATACGCAGTATTTT. Residues: CASSLKPPGTGVTDTQYF.

The chain has TRBV13 and TRBJ1-1; D might be TRBD1 (5 bases). The CDR3 runs to 15 residues. CDR1 and CDR2 from the germline V gene are PRHDT and FYEKMQ (reference sequence). Trimming took off 5 bases at V and 0 bases at J, with 13 bases between the two ends. CDR3 loop: CASSLKYRLNTEAFF. For the CDR3, the DNA is TGTGCCAGCAGCCTTAAATACAGGCTGAACACTGAAGCTTTCTTT. The full variable domain, in which reference TRBV13 and TRBJ1-1 provide the parts outside the CDR3, is AAGVIQSPRHLIKEKRETATLKCYPIPRHDTVYWYQQGPGQDPQFLISFYEKMQSDKGSIPDRFSAQQFSDYHSELNMSSLELGDSALYFCASSLKYRLNTEAFFGQGTRLTVV.

CDR3 sequence reads: CASSVEDTLYEQYF. In DNA, the CDR3 is TGTGCCAGCAGTGTAGAGGACACCCTCTACGAGCAGTACTTC. The V and J genes are TRBV6-1 and TRBJ2-7; D may be TRBD1 (5 bases). Germline CDR1 is MNHNS and CDR2 is SASEGT. Trimming removed 4 bases at V and 3 bases at J, with 13 bases between. The CDR3 extends over 14 amino acids.

A few counts support this clonotype. The genes are TRBV6-5 and TRBJ2-7; D may be TRBD1 (6 bases). Germline V CDR1 and CDR2: MNHEY, SVGAGI. CDR3 length equals 14 residues. The V end lost 2 bases, the J end lost 6 bases, and 14 bases lay between the germline ends. CDR3: CASSYGAGEREQYF. CDR3 sequence (DNA): TGTGCCAGCAGTTACGGGGCAGGGGAGCGCGAGCAGTACTTC.

The rearrangement links TRBV4-1 to TRBJ1-3; 7 bases are a match to TRBD1. This CDR3 region has 15 residues. Trimming cost V 5 bases and J 3 bases; bases outside gene matches: 7. The germline gives CDR1 MGHRA, CDR2 YSYEKL. This CDR3 is CASSSRQGIGNTIYF. For the CDR3, the DNA is TGCGCCAGCAGCTCACGACAGGGTATTGGAAACACCATATATTTT.

This clonotype was seen many times. V is TRBV9 and J is TRBJ2-3; D is unclear. In germline, CDR1 is SGDLS, CDR2 YYNGEE. The CDR3 covers 13 residues. V was cut by 3 bases and J by 6 bases, with 11 bases left in between. The CDR3, as DNA: TGTGCCAGCAGCGCCGATCGTGCGGATACGCAGTATTTT. Its protein product is CASSADRADTQYF.

The chain is built from TRBV6-2 or TRBV6-3 and TRBJ2-1; 12 bases map to TRBD2. V was pared by 2 bases and J by 5 bases, with 4 bases of the junction left unmatched. This CDR3 is 16 amino acids long. Germline V gene data show CDR1 as MNHEY and CDR2 as SVGEGT. The CDR3 reads CASSYGASGRDNEQFF. The CDR3 DNA sequence: TGTGCCAGCAGTTACGGGGCTAGCGGGAGGGACAATGAGCAGTTCTTC.

In its sample, this clonotype was seen many times. The chain links TRBV10-3 to TRBJ2-2; 7 bases fit TRBD2. The germline V gene encodes CDR1 ENHRY and CDR2 SYGVKD. V lost 0 bases to trimming and J lost 6 bases; unmatched junction nucleotides: 4. This CDR3 spans 15 amino acids. This chain's CDR3 is CAISESSGVAGELFF. The CDR3 nucleotides read TGTGCCATCAGTGAGTCCAGCGGGGTTGCCGGGGAGCTGTTTTTT.

This clonotype has more than one count but fewer than ten. The rearrangement joins TRBV21-1 to TRBJ2-2; no check of the table's D call, TRBD1, against the DNA was made. TRBV21-1 is a known pseudogene. The CDR3 extends over 16 amino acids. CDR3 protein: CDPIHRGSGCTGELFF. The CDR3 region has the DNA TGTGATCCAATCCACAGGGGGAGTGGGTGCACCGGGGAGCTGTTTTTT.

This clonotype was detected only a few times. This chain links TRBV27 with TRBJ1-6; D gene unclear. CDR3 size: 15 residues. V was shortened by 7 bases and J by 6 bases, with 16 bases between the two germline ends. Germline CDR1 is MNHEY and CDR2 is SMNVEV (reference sequence). Here the CDR3 reads CASTLTRAFNSPLHF. CDR3 nucleotide sequence: TGTGCCAGCACCTTGACCCGGGCCTTTAATTCACCCCTCCACTTT.

This clonotype has at least ten counts. The chain combines TRBV28 with TRBJ1-3; D unclear. V gave up 5 bases and J gave up 0 bases, with 5 bases separating them. CDR3 length equals 13 residues. Germline V gene sequence: CDR1 MDHEN, CDR2 SYDVKM. CDR3 nucleotides: TGTGCCAGCAGTAAACACTCTGGAAACACCATATATTTT. Translation gives CASSKHSGNTIYF.

This clonotype was recorded a few times. The chain employs TRBV7-9 and TRBJ2-2; D not certain. CDR3 size: 16 residues. Trimming took off 4 bases at V and 0 bases at J, with 12 bases between the two ends. Germline V CDR1 and CDR2: SEHNR, FQNEAQ (reference sequence). The CDR3 loop is CASSSTEFANTGELFF. The CDR3 DNA reads as TGTGCCAGCAGCTCCACAGAGTTCGCGAACACCGGGGAGCTGTTTTTT.

This clonotype occurred many times. The chain couples TRBV12-3 or TRBV12-4 to TRBJ2-4, with D perhaps matching TRBD1 or TRBD2 (5 bases each). The CDR3 consists of 13 residues. Between the trimmed V and J ends, which lost 9 bases and 5 bases, there was a span of 14 bases. The CDR3 nucleotides are TGTGCCAGTTTAAAAGGGACCGAAAACATTCAGTACTTC. This encodes CASLKGTENIQYF.

The V gene is TRBV12-3 or TRBV12-4, the J gene TRBJ2-7, with D unclear. The CDR3 spans 13 residues. V was pared by 7 bases and J by 1 base, with 11 bases between. CDR3 nucleotides: TGTGCCAGCACCCTCAGTGGTTCCTACGAGCAGTACTTC. Its translation: CASTLSGSYEQYF.

The V call is TRBV9, the J call TRBJ2-7, with D possibly being TRBD2 (7 bases). Germline lookup yields CDR1 SGDLS and CDR2 YYNGEE. V lost 2 bases and J 2 bases, leaving 26 bases between the germline ends. The CDR3 is 19 residues long. The CDR3 coding sequence is TGTGCCAGCAGCGTCTCCCACCTGGGGGGGCGGGAGCGCCCCTACGAGCAGTACTTC. It is translated as CASSVSHLGGRERPYEQYF. The full variable domain, with the rest looked up from reference TRBV9 and TRBJ2-7, is DSGVTQTPKHLITATGQRVTLRCSPRSGDLSVYWYQQSLDQGLQFLIQYYNGEERAKGNILERFSAQQFPDLHSELNLSSLELGDSALYFCASSVSHLGGRERPYEQYFGPGTRLTVT.

Concerning this clonotype itself: It may be a read error: a sequence one base away is much more abundant. CDR3 residues: CASSRAWTRELFF. The CDR3 DNA follows: TGTGCCAGCAGCAGGGCATGGACCAGGGAGCTGTTTTTT. The chain employs TRBV7-6 and TRBJ2-2; the D is unclear. V lost 5 bases, J lost 9 bases, and 13 bases lay in between. This CDR3 comprises 13 residues. In germline, CDR1 is SGHVS, CDR2 FNYEAQ.

This clonotype has just a few counts. The chain carries TRBV5-1 and TRBJ1-6; weak D call: TRBD1 (6 bases). The V gene lost 0 bases and the J gene lost 9 bases, with 13 bases spanning the gap. The V gene's germline CDR1 is SGHRS and CDR2 YFSETQ. This CDR3 is 15 amino acids long. The CDR3 DNA follows: TGCGCCAGCAGCTTGGATAGTCAGGGGAGTTCACCCCTCCACTTT. It translates to CASSLDSQGSSPLHF. Full variable domain (remainder filled in from reference TRBV5-1 and TRBJ1-6): KAGVTQTPRYLIKTRGQQVTLSCSPISGHRSVSWYQQTPGQGLQFLFEYFSETQRNKGNFPGRFSGRQFSNSRSEMNVSTLELGDSALYLCASSLDSQGSSPLHFGNGTRLTVT.

This clonotype was seen at least ten times. The chain joins TRBV20-1 to TRBJ2-7; the D gene is possibly TRBD1 (6 bases). There are 14 residues in the CDR3. CDR1 is DFQATT and CDR2 is SNEGSKA in the germline V gene (reference sequence). The V end lost 3 bases, the J end lost 4 bases, and 16 bases lay between the germline ends. The CDR3 here is CSASGQGYLYEQYF. CDR3 DNA: TGCAGTGCTAGTGGTCAGGGGTATTTGTACGAGCAGTACTTC.

This clonotype was seen repeatedly, ten times or more. The V gene is TRBV4-1, the J gene TRBJ2-2, with TRBD1 matching over 9 bases. Trimming removed 2 bases from V and 4 bases from J; junction bases left unmatched: 2. There are 15 residues in the CDR3. From germline, CDR1 is MGHRA and CDR2 YSYEKL. CDR3 region: CASSQWDRATGELFF. In DNA form, the CDR3 reads TGCGCCAGCAGCCAATGGGACAGGGCCACCGGGGAGCTGTTTTTT.

The rearrangement links TRBV20-1 to TRBJ2-1; 8 bases are shared with TRBD2. After removal of 3 bases from V and 4 bases from J, the junction contained 5 bases not matched to a gene. The CDR3 spans 14 residues. Germline V CDR1 and CDR2: DFQATT, SNEGSKA (reference sequence). CDR3 in DNA: TGCAGTGCTAGGGTGCGGGAGGTTTACAATGAGCAGTTCTTC. It specifies CSARVREVYNEQFF.

This clonotype was detected only a few times. The gene calls are TRBV6-4 and TRBJ2-3, with 7 bases fitting TRBD2. There are 15 residues in the CDR3. Germline assignment: CDR1 MRHNA and CDR2 SNTAGT. The trim removed 4 bases at V and 4 bases at J, leaving 8 bases unmatched. The CDR3 DNA follows: TGTGCCAGCAGTGTCCAGCGGGGTGCAGCAGATACGCAGTATTTT. Its protein product is CASSVQRGAADTQYF.

The chain has TRBV5-1 and TRBJ2-7; 9 nucleotides line up with TRBD1. Losses at the gene ends were 5 bases for V and 4 bases for J; bases not matched to a gene: 37. The V gene's germline CDR1 is SGHRS and CDR2 YFSETQ. This CDR3 has 24 residues. CDR3 bases: TGCGCCAGCAGGAGGGACAGGGCCACGCCGGGGACACACTCTACCTACTCTTTTGATTACGAGCAGTACGTC. The encoded protein is CASRRDRATPGTHSTYSFDYEQYV.

V usage is TRBV6-1 and J usage is TRBJ2-7; a weak D match, TRBD1 (6 bases). The CDR3 spans 14 residues. CDR1 and CDR2 from the germline V gene are MNHNS and SASEGT. V lost 10 bases, J lost 6 bases, and 22 bases lay in between. As DNA, the CDR3 is TGTGCCACCAGGGGAACAGGACTGTTGCTCGAGCAGTACGTC. Protein: CATRGTGLLLEQYV.

This clonotype was counted ten times or more. The chain has TRBV29-1 and TRBJ2-3; possibly TRBD1 for D (6 bases). Germline CDR1 is SQVTM and CDR2 is ANQGSEA. V gave up 7 bases and J gave up 5 bases, with 22 bases separating them. The CDR3 runs 15 residues. Written as DNA, the CDR3 is TGCAGCGCAACCTTACAGGGCTACCCTGGAGATACGCAGTATTTT. Translating it yields CSATLQGYPGDTQYF.

The rearrangement uses TRBV6-5 and TRBJ1-5; D is uncertain. The CDR3 totals 17 residues. V lost 5 bases and J 1 base, leaving 18 bases between the germline ends. Germline CDR1 MNHEY, CDR2 SVGAGI. CDR3 DNA: TGTGCCAGCAGTCCATCCAGCTCGGCGTCAAGCAATCAGCCCCAGCATTTT. Translating gives CASSPSSSASSNQPQHF.

The chain is built from TRBV2 and TRBJ2-7; 7 bases fit TRBD2. Germline CDR1 SNHLY, CDR2 FYNNEI. The CDR3 totals 13 residues. V gave up 4 bases and J gave up 3 bases; unmatched junction bases: 3. The CDR3, as DNA: TGTGCCAGCAGTGGACTAGCCGTCTACGAGCAGTACGTC. This codes for CASSGLAVYEQYV.

The sample holds many counts of this clonotype. The chain has TRBV2 and TRBJ2-4; D may match TRBD1 or TRBD2 (5 bases each). Per germline, CDR1 SNHLY and CDR2 FYNNEI. The V end lost 7 bases, the J end lost 0 bases, and 13 bases lay between the germline ends. The CDR3 runs to 15 residues. The CDR3 sequence: CASNGAGLAKNIQYF. The CDR3 nucleotides are TGTGCCAGCAACGGGGCAGGACTAGCCAAAAACATTCAGTACTTC.